Each of the 18 T cell receptor beta chains below was sequenced from the same sample in a study of CXCR3-negative and CXCR3-positive naive CD8 T cells. 5' RACE that incorporated UMI labels was used to prepare the TRB cDNA libraries. TCRdb re-called the 5' RACE reads; every CDR3 protein appears as one record, without DNA. This sample's clone table lists 45,000 to 70,000 distinct CDR3 sequences. The sample taken for sequencing was memory CD8+ T cells from blood. These TCRs come from a human donor in good health. Some clones in this sample may be carry-over from other donors' samples.

This rearrangement joins TRBV29-1 to TRBJ2-7; TCRdb reports TRBD1, a call that lacks DNA to check it against. Germline V lookup: CDR1 SQVTM, CDR2 ANQGSEA. This CDR3 spans 12 amino acids. This CDR3 is CSGRTGGSEQYF.

The V and J genes are TRBV28 and TRBJ1-2; TCRdb's D call, TRBD1, is unchecked because there is no DNA. CDR3 length: 14 amino acids. Germline V lookup: CDR1 MDHEN, CDR2 SYDVKM. The CDR3 protein is CASSLGQYRYGYTF.

The gene calls are TRBV9 and TRBJ2-7; TCRdb's assignment of TRBD1 cannot be checked, as there is no DNA. The CDR3 has 14 residues. Germline values: CDR1 SGDLS, CDR2 YYNGEE. The CDR3 sequence: CASSTNRETDEQYF.

V usage is TRBV27 and J usage is TRBJ2-5; as DNA is missing, the TRBD2 call by TCRdb cannot be tested. CDR1 is MNHEY, CDR2 SMNVEV, per germline (reference sequence). This CDR3 has 11 amino acids. Here the CDR3 reads CASSVEGTQYF.

J is TRBJ1-1 and V is TRBV7-3. Per germline, CDR1 SGHTA and CDR2 FQGTGA. The CDR3 contains 15 residues. The CDR3 reads CASSWNRGENTEAFF.

The chain joins TRBV7-8 to TRBJ2-7. This CDR3 is built from 14 residues. Germline V gives CDR1 SGHVS, CDR2 FQNEAQ. The CDR3 loop reads CASSGVGEAYEQYF.

This chain links TRBV5-1 with TRBJ1-1. The CDR3 contains 14 residues. Germline V gene data show CDR1 as SGHRS and CDR2 as YFSETQ. The CDR3 loop is CASSLAGWKTEAFF.

The CDR3 reads CASSMGSRSEQFF. The V gene is TRBV19, the J gene TRBJ2-1; TCRdb reports TRBD2, a call that lacks DNA to check it against. From germline, CDR1 is LNHDA and CDR2 SQIVND (reference sequence). The CDR3 spans 13 residues.

CDR3 residues: CSVPQPDRYNEQFF. V usage is TRBV29-1 and J usage is TRBJ2-1; TCRdb names TRBD2, which stays unverified in the absence of DNA. Germline V gene data show CDR1 as SQVTM and CDR2 as ANQGSEA. The CDR3 contains 14 residues.

The rearrangement links TRBV21-1 to TRBJ1-5; TCRdb calls TRBD1, which cannot be checked without DNA. TRBV21-1 is a pseudogene segment. The CDR3 consists of 15 residues. CDR3 region: CASMSWTGSNQPQHF.

The rearrangement links TRBV20-1 to TRBJ2-2; without DNA, the TCRdb call of TRBD2 cannot be checked. The CDR3 is made up of 16 amino acids. Germline CDR1 reads DFQATT; CDR2 reads SNEGSKA (reference sequence). The CDR3 region is CSARDMDRGGAGELFF.

This chain links TRBV29-1 with TRBJ2-7; the D call from TCRdb, TRBD2, cannot be confirmed without DNA. The CDR3 consists of 13 residues. Per the germline V gene, CDR1 is SQVTM and CDR2 is ANQGSEA. The CDR3 region is CSVEDQGGGEQYF.

The J gene is TRBJ2-5, the V gene TRBV7-9; TCRdb's D call of TRBD1 is untestable without DNA. Germline CDR1 SEHNR, CDR2 FQNEAQ (reference sequence). The CDR3 loop spans 16 amino acids. CDR3 residues: CASSFVGTGGRETQYF.

The CDR3 spells CSAPTSGGSYNEQFF. The chain has TRBV20-1 and TRBJ2-1; TCRdb proposes TRBD2, but this gene call is untestable without DNA. CDR1 DFQATT and CDR2 SNEGSKA come from the germline V gene (reference sequence). The length of the CDR3 is 15 residues.

The chain uses TRBV4-3 and TRBJ1-2; with no DNA, the TCRdb D assignment of TRBD1 cannot be verified. The germline gives CDR1 LGHNA, CDR2 YSLEER. The CDR3 has 15 residues. CDR3 residues: CASSQDTGQDYGYTF.

The chain combines TRBV7-2 with TRBJ2-7. This CDR3 spans 13 amino acids. Germline V gene data show CDR1 as SGHTA and CDR2 as FQGNSA. CDR3 residues: CASSPYGSYEQYF. Drawing the rest from reference TRBV7-2 and TRBJ2-7, the complete variable domain is GAGVSQSPSNKVTEKGKDVELRCDPISGHTALYWYRQSLGQGLEFLIYFQGNSAPDKSGLPSDRFSAERTGGSVSTLTIQRTQQEDSAVYLCASSPYGSYEQYFGPGTRLTVT.

The chain is built from TRBV12-3 or TRBV12-4 and TRBJ2-7; TCRdb's assignment of TRBD1 cannot be checked, as there is no DNA. This CDR3 is built from 14 residues. The CDR3 loop is CASSIRGPNYEQYF.

The CDR3 loop reads CSVELFSWDRYF. The V and J genes are TRBV29-1 and TRBJ2-3; TCRdb's D call, TRBD1, is unchecked because there is no DNA. This CDR3 contains 12 residues. Germline CDR1 is SQVTM and CDR2 is ANQGSEA.